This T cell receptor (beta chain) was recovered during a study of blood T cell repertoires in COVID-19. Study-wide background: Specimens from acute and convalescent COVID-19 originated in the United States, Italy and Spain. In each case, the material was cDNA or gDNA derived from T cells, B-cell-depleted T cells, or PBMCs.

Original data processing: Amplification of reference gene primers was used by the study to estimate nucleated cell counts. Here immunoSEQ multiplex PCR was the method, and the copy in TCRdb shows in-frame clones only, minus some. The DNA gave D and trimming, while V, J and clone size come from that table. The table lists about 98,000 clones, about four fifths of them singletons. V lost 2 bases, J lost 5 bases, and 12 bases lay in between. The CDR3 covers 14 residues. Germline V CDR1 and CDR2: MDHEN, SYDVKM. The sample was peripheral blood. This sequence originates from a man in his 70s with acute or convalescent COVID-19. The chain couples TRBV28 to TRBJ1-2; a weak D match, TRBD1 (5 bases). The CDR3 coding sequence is TGTGCCAGCAGTTTAACTAACCGACAGTATGGCTACACCTTC. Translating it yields CASSLTNRQYGYTF.